This TCR beta chain stems from a study of beta chain features in type 1 diabetes. This clone has just a few counts. Its antigen remains unknown. Every bit of the isolated RNA underwent reverse transcription, so sequencing read expressed TCRB transcripts. Clones were read by immunoSEQ multiplex PCR, and TCRdb kept only the in-frame ones, dropping some. The sample has around 260,000 clones, roughly 25% seen once; the top ten hold around 0.013%. Study-wide results and limits: Researchers report that Type 1 diabetes patients had moderately but significantly shorter TCRB CDR3s across all four CD4+ subsets.

The sequencing input was naive CD4+ T cells from blood. The receptor was derived from a woman aged 30 to 39 with type 1 diabetes.

As DNA, the CDR3 is TGTGCCAGCAGTGACAGGGTACAGGGGGAGCTGTTTTTT. Its protein product is CASSDRVQGELFF. This chain links TRBV25-1 with TRBJ2-2, with D perhaps matching TRBD1 (5 bases). This CDR3 spans 13 amino acids. The germline V and J ends were trimmed by 3 bases and 8 bases, with 10 bases remaining between them. The V gene's germline CDR1 is MGHDK and CDR2 SYGVNS.